A single sample is the source of the 30 T cell receptor beta chains below, sequenced in a study of radiotherapy plus CTLA-4 blockade in lung cancer. Sequencing was performed with immunoSEQ multiplex PCR; in TCRdb, only in-frame clones are kept and a portion is missing. The sample has about 97,000 clones, roughly 74% seen once. The sample was peripheral blood, taken from a patient treated with radiotherapy plus ipilimumab. The receptors come from a human donor with non-small cell lung cancer who had a partial response to radiotherapy plus ipilimumab. Some clones in this sample may be carry-over from other donors' samples.

J is TRBJ2-3 and V is TRBV6-5, with TRBD2 as a possible D gene (5 bases). CDR1 MNHEY and CDR2 SVGAGI come from the germline V gene. Trimming took off 0 bases at V and 4 bases at J, with 8 bases between the two ends. This CDR3 comprises 14 residues. The CDR3 loop reads CASSYSLVSDTQYF. Written as DNA, the CDR3 is TGTGCCAGCAGTTACTCACTAGTTTCAGATACGCAGTATTTT.

The V gene is TRBV4-3, the J gene TRBJ2-5, with 7 nucleotides matching TRBD1. Looked up from germline, CDR1 is LGHNA and CDR2 is YSLEER. V shed 0 bases and J 4 bases; nucleotides not matched to a gene: 5. CDR3 length: 15 residues. CDR3 in amino acids: CASSQDLTGVETQYF. CDR3 nucleotide sequence: TGCGCCAGCAGCCAAGACCTTACAGGGGTAGAGACCCAGTACTTC.

The rearrangement joins TRBV5-1 to TRBJ2-1, with TRBD2 matching over 10 bases. CDR3 size: 16 residues. V lost 4 bases, J lost 6 bases, and 10 bases stayed unmatched. Germline assignment: CDR1 SGHRS and CDR2 YFSETQ. CDR3 DNA: TGCGCCAGCAGCGCCCATGCTAGCGGGGGCGTCAATGAGCAGTTCTTC. Its protein product is CASSAHASGGVNEQFF.

The chain carries TRBV30 and TRBJ1-2; 7 positions match TRBD1. The J segment lost 4 bases and the V segment lost 6 bases, leaving 8 bases of the junction unmatched. The CDR3 extends over 13 amino acids. Germline V gene lookup returns CDR1 GTSNPN and CDR2 SVGIG (reference sequence). In DNA form, the CDR3 reads TGTGCCTGTGACAGGGTTGACAGCTATGGCTACACCTTC. Amino acids: CACDRVDSYGYTF.

The chain recombines TRBV7-6 with TRBJ1-4, with 7 bases matching TRBD1. Per the germline V gene, CDR1 is SGHVS and CDR2 is FNYEAQ. J was trimmed by 5 bases and V by 4 bases; bases with no gene match: 7. This CDR3 contains 15 residues. Here the CDR3 DNA reads TGTGCCAGCAGCTCAAACAGGGGATTGAATGAAAAACTGTTTTTT. As protein: CASSSNRGLNEKLFF.

This clone was observed a few times. The rearrangement links TRBV9 to TRBJ2-7; D is perhaps TRBD1 (5 bases). The CDR3 totals 14 residues. Trimming cost V 4 bases and J 6 bases, with 17 bases left between them. Germline V gene lookup returns CDR1 SGDLS and CDR2 YYNGEE. Here the CDR3 DNA reads TGTGCCAGCAGCCAAAGCCCAGACAGTGGCGAGCAGTACTTC. This encodes CASSQSPDSGEQYF. Full variable domain (remainder filled in from reference TRBV9 and TRBJ2-7): DSGVTQTPKHLITATGQRVTLRCSPRSGDLSVYWYQQSLDQGLQFLIQYYNGEERAKGNILERFSAQQFPDLHSELNLSSLELGDSALYFCASSQSPDSGEQYFGPGTRLTVT.

The CDR3 reads CASRETAYEQYF. The DNA of the CDR3 is TGTGCCAGCAGAGAAACAGCCTACGAGCAGTACTTC. The genes are TRBV2 and TRBJ2-7; D remains unclear. The germline V gene has CDR1 SNHLY and CDR2 FYNNEI. The CDR3 is 12 residues long. V dropped 6 bases and J dropped 2 bases, with 8 bases sitting between them.

This rearrangement joins TRBV7-2 to TRBJ2-6; D not resolved. Trimming stripped 1 base from V and 2 bases from J, with 3 bases between. The CDR3 is 14 residues long. Germline values: CDR1 SGHTA, CDR2 FQGNSA. The CDR3 loop reads CASSLGPGANVLTF. The CDR3 nucleotides are TGTGCCAGCAGCTTAGGGCCTGGGGCCAACGTCCTGACTTTC. Based on the CDR3 plus reference TRBV7-2 and TRBJ2-6, the full variable domain is GAGVSQSPSNKVTEKGKDVELRCDPISGHTALYWYRQSLGQGLEFLIYFQGNSAPDKSGLPSDRFSAERTGGSVSTLTIQRTQQEDSAVYLCASSLGPGANVLTFGAGSRLTVL.

This chain uses TRBV11-3 with TRBJ2-2, with 7 bases that match TRBD1. V was pared by 5 bases and J by 5 bases, with 11 bases of the junction left unmatched. The CDR3 covers 16 residues. The V gene's germline CDR1 is SGHNT and CDR2 YENEEA. As DNA, the CDR3 is TGTGCCAGCAGCCCTAGGGTAGGGGGCGCGACCGGGGAGCTGTTTTTT. This sequence encodes CASSPRVGGATGELFF.

This chain joins TRBV18 and TRBJ1-5, with D possibly TRBD1 on 5 matching bases. V gave up 6 bases and J gave up 9 bases, with 27 bases separating them. Germline lookup yields CDR1 KGHSH and CDR2 LQKENI. This CDR3 region has 17 residues. The CDR3, as DNA: TGTGCCAGCTCTTACGGAACAAGGGGCGGTTCAAGTCGGCCCCAGCATTTT. As protein: CASSYGTRGGSSRPQHF.

The V call is TRBV7-3, the J call TRBJ1-1, with 9 bases fitting TRBD1. This CDR3 has 14 amino acids. Germline CDR1 and CDR2: SGHTA and FQGTGA. The V and J ends lost 3 bases and 4 bases, in that order; junction bases with no gene match: 3. The CDR3 region is CASSFGQGSTEAFF. The CDR3, as DNA: TGTGCCAGCAGCTTTGGACAGGGGAGCACTGAAGCTTTCTTT.

The chain uses TRBV27 and TRBJ2-7; 8 bases map to TRBD1. V shed 3 bases, J shed 3 bases, and the junction held 7 bases outside the gene matches. Germline lookup yields CDR1 MNHEY and CDR2 SMNVEV (reference sequence). There are 15 residues in the CDR3. CDR3 sequence (DNA): TGTGCCAGCAGTTTTGGACAGGGAATAAGCTACGAGCAGTACTTC. Its translation is CASSFGQGISYEQYF.

This chain joins TRBV5-4 and TRBJ2-7, with D perhaps matching TRBD1 (6 bases). The CDR3 is 14 amino acids. The germline V gene encodes CDR1 SGHNT and CDR2 YYREEE (reference sequence). Trimming removed 4 bases at V and 3 bases at J, with 14 bases between. The CDR3 DNA reads TGTGCCAGCAGCCGGGGACACTCAGTCTACGAGCAGTACTTC. This gives the protein CASSRGHSVYEQYF.

The chain links TRBV7-3 to TRBJ2-3; TRBD2 matches at 11 bases. Losses at the gene ends were 4 bases for V and 6 bases for J; bases not matched to a gene: 3. The CDR3 has 14 amino acids. Germline assignment: CDR1 SGHTA and CDR2 FQGTGA. The CDR3 DNA sequence: TGTGCCAGCAGCTCTAGCGGGGGGCGGGATACGCAGTATTTT. Its translation is CASSSSGGRDTQYF.

This clone has more than one count but fewer than ten. This chain connects TRBV15 to TRBJ2-2; D uncertain. The germline CDR1 and CDR2 sequences are LNHNV and YYDKDF (reference sequence). Trimming took 4 bases from V and 7 from J, leaving 13 bases between them. The CDR3 length is 14 residues. CDR3: CATSILSRNGELFF. DNA for the CDR3: TGTGCCACCAGCATCTTAAGCCGTAACGGGGAGCTGTTTTTT.

This clone occurred once. This sequence joins TRBV7-2 and TRBJ2-7; D call uncertain. Germline CDR1 and CDR2: SGHTA and FQGNSA. V lost 5 bases and J 6 bases, leaving 14 bases between the germline ends. CDR3 size: 13 residues. CDR3 region: CASSEIPGGEQYF. The CDR3 DNA is TGTGCCAGCAGCGAAATACCAGGTGGCGAGCAGTACTTC. The full variable domain, its missing parts supplied by reference TRBV7-2 and TRBJ2-7, is GAGVSQSPSNKVTEKGKDVELRCDPISGHTALYWYRQSLGQGLEFLIYFQGNSAPDKSGLPSDRFSAERTGGSVSTLTIQRTQQEDSAVYLCASSEIPGGEQYFGPGTRLTVT.

This rearrangement joins TRBV7-7 to TRBJ2-3; 9 bases map to TRBD2. This CDR3 comprises 16 residues. CDR1 SSHAT and CDR2 FNYEAQ come from the germline V gene (reference sequence). The junction had 4 bases not matched to a gene; V was cut back by 2 bases and J by 1 base. The CDR3 protein is CASSLSSGIGTDTQYF. The CDR3 DNA reads TGTGCCAGCAGCTTATCTAGCGGGATAGGCACAGATACGCAGTATTTT.

CDR3 sequence reads: CASSGRTGGAYQETQYF. DNA for the CDR3: TGTGCCAGCAGTGGGCGAACAGGGGGCGCTTACCAAGAGACCCAGTACTTC. The chain couples TRBV28 to TRBJ2-5, with TRBD1 matching 9 bases. The length of the CDR3 is 17 residues. Trimming at V came to 5 bases and at J to 0 bases, leaving 10 bases not matched to a gene. The germline V gene encodes CDR1 MDHEN and CDR2 SYDVKM.

This clone was counted a few times. The chain is built from TRBV28 and TRBJ2-6; D possibly corresponds to TRBD1 (6 bases). Germline V gene lookup returns CDR1 MDHEN and CDR2 SYDVKM. The CDR3 contains 17 residues. Trimming took off 5 bases at V and 0 bases at J, with 14 bases between the two ends. The CDR3 DNA is TGTGCCAGCAGTATCTCGACAGGCCGCTCTGGGGCCAACGTCCTGACTTTC. Its translation is CASSISTGRSGANVLTF.

This clone was seen only a few times. The CDR3 nucleotides read TGTGCCAGCAGCCCGGGGACAGGGATCTACGAGCAGTACTTC. Translating it yields CASSPGTGIYEQYF. The rearrangement joins TRBV11-3 to TRBJ2-7, with 9 nucleotides matching TRBD1. Germline V CDR1 and CDR2: SGHNT, YENEEA. This CDR3 is 14 amino acids long. V lost 5 bases to trimming and J lost 3 bases; unmatched junction nucleotides: 5. The variable domain in full, with the rest retrieved from reference TRBV11-3 and TRBJ2-7, is EAGVVQSPRYKIIEKKQPVAFWCNPISGHNTLYWYLQNLGQGPELLIRYENEEAVDDSQLPKDRFSAERLKGVDSTLKIQPAELGDSAVYLCASSPGTGIYEQYFGPGTRLTVT.

This sequence joins TRBV5-1 and TRBJ1-2, with D possibly matching TRBD1 (6 bases). Trimming cost V 4 bases and J 2 bases, with 9 bases left between them. CDR3 length equals 13 residues. The germline V gene has CDR1 SGHRS and CDR2 YFSETQ. CDR3 loop: CASSTTGNYGYTF. The CDR3 region has the DNA TGCGCCAGCAGCACCACAGGGAACTATGGCTACACCTTC.

The rearrangement links TRBV28 to TRBJ2-5; 12 bases align to TRBD2. Per germline, CDR1 MDHEN and CDR2 SYDVKM. This CDR3 has 16 residues. The V gene end was trimmed by 5 bases and the J gene end by 4 bases; junction bases not matched to a gene: 8. The CDR3 sequence: CASSTLAGGVGETQYF. The CDR3 DNA sequence: TGTGCCAGCAGTACGCTAGCGGGAGGGGTCGGAGAGACCCAGTACTTC.

In nucleotides, the CDR3 is TGTGCCAGCAGCTTAGCCTATCGGGACAGGAGATATAATTCACCCCTCCACTTT. Its translation: CASSLAYRDRRYNSPLHF. This chain joins TRBV7-9 and TRBJ1-6; 8 bases map to TRBD1. V shed 0 bases and J 4 bases; nucleotides not matched to a gene: 8. The CDR3 has 18 residues. CDR1 is SEHNR, CDR2 FQNEAQ, per germline (reference sequence).

The chain employs TRBV7-2 and TRBJ2-5; 8 positions match TRBD1. The germline V gene encodes CDR1 SGHTA and CDR2 FQGNSA. This CDR3 region has 15 residues. Trimming took 5 bases from V and 1 from J; bases not matched to a gene: 6. CDR3 sequence reads: CASSPTGVPQETQYF. CDR3 sequence (DNA): TGTGCCAGCAGCCCGACAGGGGTGCCCCAAGAGACCCAGTACTTC.

J is TRBJ1-5 and V is TRBV23-1; D possibly corresponds to TRBD1 (6 bases). TRBV23-1 is labeled an ORF, and its function is uncertain. The V end was cut by 1 base, the J end by 3 bases, with 19 bases between. The CDR3 runs to 18 residues. The CDR3 DNA follows: TGCGCCAGCAGTCAATGGCCCAGGGGTGGAGTAAACAATCAGCCCCAGCATTTT. It specifies CASSQWPRGGVNNQPQHF.

The chain links TRBV27 to TRBJ2-3, with 13 bases matching TRBD2. Germline trimming cut 4 bases from V and 1 base from J; bases unmatched to any gene: 5. Germline loops: CDR1 MNHEY, CDR2 SMNVEV (reference sequence). The CDR3 sequence is 17 residues long. The DNA for the CDR3 is TGTGCCAGCAGTTCCCCCGGACTAGCGGGAGGCACAGATACGCAGTATTTT. Translating it yields CASSSPGLAGGTDTQYF.

The V gene is TRBV5-4, the J gene TRBJ2-3; D remains ambiguous. The germline V gene has CDR1 SGHNT and CDR2 YYREEE (reference sequence). The V and J ends lost 0 bases and 0 bases respectively, with 2 bases between them. The CDR3 covers 13 residues. CDR3 sequence: CASSLASTDTQYF. In nucleotides, the CDR3 is TGTGCCAGCAGCTTGGCTAGCACAGATACGCAGTATTTT.

The chain couples TRBV7-2 to TRBJ2-7; 8 bases map to TRBD2. V gave up 7 bases and J gave up 3 bases; unmatched junction bases: 11. This CDR3 is built from 15 residues. Germline-derived CDR1 and CDR2 are SGHTA and FQGNSA. The CDR3 region has the DNA TGTGCCAGCACCCCCATAGGAGCGGGAGACTACGAGCAGTACTTC. It specifies CASTPIGAGDYEQYF.

The chain couples TRBV6-1 to TRBJ1-5, with 12 bases fitting TRBD1. Germline-derived CDR1 and CDR2 are MNHNS and SASEGT. The trim removed 7 bases at V and 6 bases at J, leaving 7 bases unmatched. This CDR3 comprises 15 residues. The CDR3 DNA follows: TGTGCCAGCACCGCGGGACAGGGGGCAGGTCAGCCCCAGCATTTT. Protein: CASTAGQGAGQPQHF.

This chain uses TRBV2 with TRBJ2-1; 10 bases match TRBD2. J gave up 10 bases and V 8 bases, and 11 bases lay outside the gene matches. The CDR3 covers 14 residues. Per the germline V gene, CDR1 is SNHLY and CDR2 is FYNNEI. The CDR3 DNA is TGTGCCAGCTCCCCCGGGACTAGCGTGCGGGAGCAGTTCTTC. Translated: CASSPGTSVREQFF.